The sequence of this TCR beta chain was determined in a study of cytomegalovirus exposure and HLA in healthy donors. This PCR relied on a set of 60 Vbeta primers and 13 Jbeta primers. The assay was immunoSEQ multiplex PCR, and TCRdb's table has in-frame clones only and misses some. Of 150,000 to 200,000 clones detected, 84% appear once; the ten largest clones hold around 5%. A word on this clone: No antigen is known for it.

Study conclusions and caveats: Later on, an analysis tied approximately 17,000 TCR beta sequences to HLA alleles at 0.05 false discovery rate. Some TCR beta chains (164 of them) were listed as cytomegalovirus-associated.

Healthy bone marrow donors made up the donors. V lost 5 bases to trimming and J lost 5 bases; unmatched junction nucleotides: 11. The CDR3 contains 17 residues. Germline V gene data show CDR1 as LGHNT and CDR2 as FRNRAP. This chain connects TRBV12-5 to TRBJ2-5; TRBD2 agrees at 13 bases. Sequenced sample: PBMCs. This sequence originates from a girl aged 10-17 years in good health and CMV-seropositive. CDR3 DNA sequence: TGTGCTAGTGGTCCTGGGACTAGCGGGGAGGCGGCGGAGACCCAGTACTTC. Amino acids: CASGPGTSGEAAETQYF. Full variable domain (remainder filled in from reference TRBV12-5 and TRBJ2-5): DARVTQTPRHKVTEMGQEVTMRCQPILGHNTVFWYRQTMMQGLELLAYFRNRAPLDDSGMPKDRFSAEMPDATLATLKIQPSEPRDSAVYFCASGPGTSGEAAETQYFGPGTRLLVL.